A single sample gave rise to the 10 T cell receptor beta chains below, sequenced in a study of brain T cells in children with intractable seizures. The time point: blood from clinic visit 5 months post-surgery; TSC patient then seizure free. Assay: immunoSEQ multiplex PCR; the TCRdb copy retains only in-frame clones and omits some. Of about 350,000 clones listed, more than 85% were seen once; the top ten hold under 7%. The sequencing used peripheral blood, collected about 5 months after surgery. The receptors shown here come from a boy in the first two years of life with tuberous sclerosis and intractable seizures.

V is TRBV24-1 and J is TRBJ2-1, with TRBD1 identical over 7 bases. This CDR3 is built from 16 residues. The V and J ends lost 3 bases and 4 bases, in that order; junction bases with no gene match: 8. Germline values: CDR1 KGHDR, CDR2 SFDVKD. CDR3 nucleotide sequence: TGTGCCACCAGTGATCAAAGAGGGACAGCGTACAATGAGCAGTTCTTC. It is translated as CATSDQRGTAYNEQFF.

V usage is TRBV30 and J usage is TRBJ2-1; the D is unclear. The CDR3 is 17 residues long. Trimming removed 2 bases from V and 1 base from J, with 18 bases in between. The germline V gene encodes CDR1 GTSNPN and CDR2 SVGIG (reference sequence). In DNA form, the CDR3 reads TGTGCCTGGAGTAGCGAGTTAGGGCCTTATTCCTACAATGAGCAGTTCTTC. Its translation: CAWSSELGPYSYNEQFF.

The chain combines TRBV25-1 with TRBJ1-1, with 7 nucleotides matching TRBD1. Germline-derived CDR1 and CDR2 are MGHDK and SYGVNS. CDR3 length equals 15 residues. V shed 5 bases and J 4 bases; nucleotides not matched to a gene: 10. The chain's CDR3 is CASSRTGGGGTEAFF. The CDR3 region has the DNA TGTGCCAGCAGTAGGACAGGAGGTGGGGGCACTGAAGCTTTCTTT.

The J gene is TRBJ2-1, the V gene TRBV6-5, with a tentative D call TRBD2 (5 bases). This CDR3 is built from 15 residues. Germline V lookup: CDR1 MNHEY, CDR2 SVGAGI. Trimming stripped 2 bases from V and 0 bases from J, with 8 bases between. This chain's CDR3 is CASSYLGSSYNEQFF. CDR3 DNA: TGTGCCAGCAGTTACCTGGGGAGCTCCTACAATGAGCAGTTCTTC.

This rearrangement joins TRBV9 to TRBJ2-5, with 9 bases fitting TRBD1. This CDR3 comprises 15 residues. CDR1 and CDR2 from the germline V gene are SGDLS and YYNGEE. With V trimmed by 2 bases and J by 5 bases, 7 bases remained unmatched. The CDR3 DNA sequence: TGTGCCAGCAGCGTGGGGGACAGGGATGGGGAGACCCAGTACTTC. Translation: CASSVGDRDGETQYF.

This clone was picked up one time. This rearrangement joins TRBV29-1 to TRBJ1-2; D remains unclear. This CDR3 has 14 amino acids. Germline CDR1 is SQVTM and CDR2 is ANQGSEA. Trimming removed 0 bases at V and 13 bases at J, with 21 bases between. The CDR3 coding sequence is TGCAGCGTTGAAGACGTGAGGGTTCTATGGCTAGGCACCTTC. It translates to CSVEDVRVLWLGTF.

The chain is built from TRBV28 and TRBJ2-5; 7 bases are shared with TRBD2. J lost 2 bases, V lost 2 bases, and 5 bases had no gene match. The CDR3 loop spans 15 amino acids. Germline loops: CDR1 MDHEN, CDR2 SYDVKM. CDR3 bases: TGTGCCAGCAGTTTAAACCTAGCGGTTCAAGAGACCCAGTACTTC. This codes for CASSLNLAVQETQYF.

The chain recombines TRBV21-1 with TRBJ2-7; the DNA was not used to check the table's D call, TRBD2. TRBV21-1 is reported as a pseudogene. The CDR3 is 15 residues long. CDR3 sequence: CASSTEGRWSYEQYF. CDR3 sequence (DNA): TGTGCCAGCAGCACCGAGGGGAGGTGGTCCTACGAGCAGTACTTC.

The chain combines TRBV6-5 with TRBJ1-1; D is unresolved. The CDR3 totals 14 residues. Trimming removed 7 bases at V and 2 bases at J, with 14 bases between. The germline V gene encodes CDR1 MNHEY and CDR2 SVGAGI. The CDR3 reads CASMKSRANTEAFF. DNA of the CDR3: TGTGCCAGCATGAAATCTCGAGCCAACACTGAAGCTTTCTTT.

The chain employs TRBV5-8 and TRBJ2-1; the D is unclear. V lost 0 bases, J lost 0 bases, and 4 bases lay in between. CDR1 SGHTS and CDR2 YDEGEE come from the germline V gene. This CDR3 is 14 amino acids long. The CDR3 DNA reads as TGTGCCAGCAGCTTGGGGGGCTCCTACAATGAGCAGTTCTTC. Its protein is CASSLGGSYNEQFF.